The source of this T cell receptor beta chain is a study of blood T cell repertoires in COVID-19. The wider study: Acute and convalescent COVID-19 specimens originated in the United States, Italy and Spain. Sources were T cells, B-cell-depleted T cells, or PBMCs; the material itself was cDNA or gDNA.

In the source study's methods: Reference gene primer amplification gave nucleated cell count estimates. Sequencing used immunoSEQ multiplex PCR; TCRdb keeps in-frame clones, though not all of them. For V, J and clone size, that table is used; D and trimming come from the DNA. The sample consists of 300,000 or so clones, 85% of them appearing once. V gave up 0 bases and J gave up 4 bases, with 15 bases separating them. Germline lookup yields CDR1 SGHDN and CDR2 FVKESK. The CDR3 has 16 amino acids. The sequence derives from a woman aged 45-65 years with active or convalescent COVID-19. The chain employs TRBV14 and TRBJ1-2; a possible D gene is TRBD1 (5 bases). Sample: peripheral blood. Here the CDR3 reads CASSQDAGRPSYGYTF. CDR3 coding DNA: TGTGCCAGCAGCCAAGATGCGGGGCGCCCGAGCTATGGCTACACCTTC.